The 30 T cell receptor beta chains in this list originate from one sample, sequenced in a study of CD8+CD57+ T cells in acquired aplastic anemia. Template material for TCR beta VDJ and CDR3 profiling consisted of genomic DNA. TCRdb reprocessed the reads with MiXCR, giving one entry per CDR3 protein. The sample holds more than 150,000 distinct CDR3 sequences, less than 50% seen once. An expansion of CD8+CD57+ cells by flow cytometry had been shown in patients chosen for sequencing. The sequenced material came from sorted CD4+, CD8+, or CD8+CD57+ T cells (not recorded which) from PBMCs. These receptors were obtained from a human donor with aplastic anemia.

Judged by abundance, this clonotype is medium-sized. The rearrangement uses TRBV15 and TRBJ1-1, with D possibly TRBD1 on 5 matching bases. The CDR3 sequence is 14 residues long. V was shortened by 1 base and J by 4 bases, with 10 bases between the two germline ends. The germline CDR1 and CDR2 sequences are LNHNV and YYDKDF (reference sequence). The CDR3 sequence: CATSRAGSGTEAFF. In nucleotides, the CDR3 is TGTGCCACCAGCAGAGCAGGGAGCGGCACTGAAGCTTTCTTT.

This chain links TRBV15 with TRBJ2-3; D gene ambiguous. Germline lookup yields CDR1 LNHNV and CDR2 YYDKDF (reference sequence). The V end lost 4 bases, the J end lost 3 bases, and 8 bases lay between the germline ends. This CDR3 region has 13 residues. The CDR3 spells CATSIGRTDTQYF. CDR3 sequence (DNA): TGTGCCACCAGCATCGGACGAACAGATACGCAGTATTTT.

This chain uses TRBV25-1 with TRBJ1-6, with unresolved D. Trimming took 4 bases from V and 0 from J, leaving 7 bases between them. The CDR3 is made up of 15 amino acids. Germline V gene sequence: CDR1 MGHDK, CDR2 SYGVNS. In DNA form, the CDR3 reads TGTGCCAGCAGTGCCACGAGCTCCTATAATTCACCCCTCCACTTT. Amino acid sequence: CASSATSSYNSPLHF.

V gene TRBV7-2 combines with J gene TRBJ2-5, with D perhaps TRBD2 (5 bases). This CDR3 region has 13 residues. Germline CDR1 is SGHTA and CDR2 is FQGNSA. The V and J ends lost 5 bases and 4 bases respectively, with 11 bases between them. CDR3 sequence reads: CASSVGGGETQYF. As DNA, the CDR3 is TGTGCCAGCAGCGTAGGAGGAGGAGAGACCCAGTACTTC.

V usage is TRBV5-1 and J usage is TRBJ2-1, with 9 bases matching TRBD2. V gave up 1 base and J gave up 5 bases; unmatched junction bases: 4. Germline loops: CDR1 SGHRS, CDR2 YFSETQ. The CDR3 totals 15 residues. CDR3 in DNA: TGCGCCAGCAGCTTGCTGCTAGCGGGGCACAATGAGCAGTTCTTC. The encoded protein is CASSLLLAGHNEQFF.

The chain carries TRBV10-1 and TRBJ2-2, with 8 bases aligning to TRBD2. The CDR3 extends over 16 amino acids. Germline CDR1 is WNHNN and CDR2 is SYGVQD (reference sequence). Unmatched junction bases numbered 8, after V lost 5 bases and J lost 3 bases. CDR3 nucleotide sequence: TGCGCCAGCAGTTTTCTAGCGGGCGAGGACACCGGGGAGCTGTTTTTT. Translation gives CASSFLAGEDTGELFF.

The CDR3 loop reads CASSEGTSPLHF. The CDR3 nucleotides are TGCGCCAGCAGTGAGGGGACTTCACCCCTCCACTTT. The chain uses TRBV10-1 and TRBJ1-6; D perhaps matches TRBD1 (5 bases). The CDR3 runs to 12 residues. Trimming removed 2 bases from V and 9 bases from J, with 5 bases in between. The germline V gene has CDR1 WNHNN and CDR2 SYGVQD (reference sequence).

Of note for this clonotype: A clone one base away is much larger, so this may be a read error. The CDR3 reads CASSHDLYGYTF. The CDR3 coding sequence is TGTGCCAGCAGCCATGACCTATATGGCTACACCTTC. The chain carries TRBV3-1 and TRBJ1-2; D remains ambiguous. The CDR3 sequence is 12 residues long. The V gene lost 3 bases and the J gene lost 5 bases, with 7 bases spanning the gap. CDR1 is LGHDT and CDR2 is YNNKEL in the germline V gene (reference sequence).

This clonotype appeared a single time. V gene TRBV5-1 combines with J gene TRBJ2-7; TRBD1 matches 7 bases. The CDR3 sequence is 15 residues long. With V trimmed by 4 bases and J by 7 bases, 14 bases remained unmatched. Germline CDR1 and CDR2: SGHRS and YFSETQ. CDR3: CASSVTGAWEGEQYF. As DNA, the CDR3 is TGCGCCAGCAGCGTAACAGGGGCCTGGGAAGGGGAGCAGTACTTC.

A word on this clonotype: A clone one base away is much larger, so this may be a read error. This chain links TRBV6-2 or TRBV6-3 with TRBJ2-7, with D possibly matching TRBD2 (6 bases). The germline V gene has CDR1 MNHEY and CDR2 SVGEGT. Trimming removed 4 bases from V and 5 bases from J, with 24 bases in between. The CDR3 spans 17 residues. The CDR3 DNA sequence: TGTGCCAGCAGTTCCCCTTTAGCGGAAGCGGTAAAGGACGAGCAGTACGTC. It encodes CASSSPLAEAVKDEQYV.

This chain uses TRBV10-3 with TRBJ1-5; D is ambiguous. This CDR3 has 17 residues. Trimming took 10 bases from V and 7 from J, leaving 29 bases between them. The germline V gene has CDR1 ENHRY and CDR2 SYGVKD. The CDR3 loop reads CATGQREDPETTQPQHF. The CDR3 DNA sequence: TGTGCCACAGGCCAGCGGGAGGACCCTGAGACGACCCAGCCCCAGCATTTT.

On this clonotype itself: It may be a read error: a sequence one base away is much more abundant. The chain joins TRBV7-2 to TRBJ1-2; 9 bases line up with TRBD1. Germline V gene lookup returns CDR1 SGHTA and CDR2 FQGNSA. This CDR3 has 15 residues. The V and J ends lost 11 bases and 3 bases, in that order; junction bases with no gene match: 13. As DNA, the CDR3 is TGTGCCGGCGGCTTCCACAGGGGGCGCGACTATGGCTACACCTTC. This translates into CAGGFHRGRDYGYTF. Filled out from reference TRBV7-2 and TRBJ1-2, the complete variable domain reads GAGVSQSPSNKVTEKGKDVELRCDPISGHTALYWYRQSLGQGLEFLIYFQGNSAPDKSGLPSDRFSAERTGGSVSTLTIQRTQQEDSAVYLCAGGFHRGRDYGYTFGSGTRLTVV.

The genes are TRBV18 and TRBJ2-2, with D tentatively TRBD1 (6 bases). V was trimmed by 2 bases and J by 0 bases, leaving 10 bases between them. The CDR3 extends over 16 amino acids. Germline CDR1 is KGHSH and CDR2 is LQKENI. The CDR3 DNA follows: TGTGCCAGCTCACCAAGGACAGTCGCGAACACCGGGGAGCTGTTTTTT. It translates to CASSPRTVANTGELFF.

With regard to this clonotype: Sequence at one end of the junction differs from germline and may be a read error. The chain is built from TRBV7-2 and TRBJ1-4, with 9 bases identical to TRBD1. In germline, CDR1 is SGHTA, CDR2 FQGNSA. CDR3 length: 15 amino acids. The CDR3 here is CAGSSLGTGRGRLFF. The CDR3 nucleotides read TGTGCCGGCAGCTCCCTCGGGACAGGGAGAGGCAGACTGTTTTTT.

This clonotype occurred many times. The chain couples TRBV6-6 to TRBJ1-1; D unresolved. The length of the CDR3 is 12 residues. Trimming removed 0 bases at V and 7 bases at J, with 6 bases between. The V gene's germline CDR1 is MNHNY and CDR2 SVGAGI (reference sequence). This CDR3 is CASSYSESEAFF. The DNA for the CDR3 is TGTGCCAGCAGTTACTCGGAAAGTGAAGCTTTCTTT.

This clonotype came up many times. V gene TRBV6-1 combines with J gene TRBJ2-5; D unresolved. The V end lost 6 bases, the J end lost 4 bases, and 15 bases lay between the germline ends. Per germline, CDR1 MNHNS and CDR2 SASEGT. The CDR3 spans 14 residues. DNA for the CDR3: TGTGCCAGCAGCTCGATTGTAGGTGGAGAGACCCAGTACTTC. Protein product: CASSSIVGGETQYF.

The genes are TRBV2 and TRBJ2-7; no clear D gene. V was clipped by 4 bases and J by 0 bases, with 13 bases between them. The germline CDR1 and CDR2 sequences are SNHLY and FYNNEI. This CDR3 is built from 15 residues. The CDR3 reads CASSVGQWSSYEQYF. CDR3 nucleotide sequence: TGTGCCAGCAGTGTAGGGCAGTGGAGCTCCTACGAGCAGTACTTC.

This clonotype was observed many times. V and J are TRBV12-3 or TRBV12-4 and TRBJ2-5, with D perhaps matching TRBD2 (5 bases). This CDR3 has 13 amino acids. V lost 7 bases, J lost 0 bases, and 9 bases lay in between. CDR3 in amino acids: CASTYGDQETQYF. In nucleotides, the CDR3 is TGTGCCAGCACCTACGGGGACCAAGAGACCCAGTACTTC.

About this clonotype itself: A much bigger clone sits one base away, suggesting this may be a read error. This chain connects TRBV20-1 to TRBJ2-2; 9 bases agree with TRBD1. Germline V gene data show CDR1 as DFQATT and CDR2 as SNEGSKA (reference sequence). The CDR3 has 17 residues. The CDR3 DNA follows: TGCAGTGCTAGAGATCCCAGACAGGGGGTCGACACCGGGGAGCTGTCTTTT. This sequence encodes CSARDPRQGVDTGELSF.

The CDR3 coding sequence is TGTGCCATCAGTGAGAACAGGGACAGCTATGGCTACACCTTC. It yields the protein CAISENRDSYGYTF. The V gene is TRBV10-3, the J gene TRBJ1-2, with 7 positions matching TRBD1. Per the germline V gene, CDR1 is ENHRY and CDR2 is SYGVKD. V shed 2 bases and J 4 bases; nucleotides not matched to a gene: 4. The CDR3 sequence is 14 residues long.

V usage is TRBV19 and J usage is TRBJ1-5; D may be TRBD1 (6 bases). V gave up 10 bases and J gave up 9 bases, with 19 bases separating them. Germline lookup yields CDR1 LNHDA and CDR2 SQIVND (reference sequence). This CDR3 has 13 residues. DNA for the CDR3: TGTGCCACCGGGGACAAGGACCGGTGGCCCCAGCATTTT. Protein product: CATGDKDRWPQHF.

This clonotype was counted many times. The chain is built from TRBV6-5 and TRBJ2-3, with D uncertain. Looked up from germline, CDR1 is MNHEY and CDR2 is SVGAGI. Trimming took 2 bases from V and 7 from J, leaving 13 bases between them. The CDR3 is made up of 14 amino acids. The CDR3 region is CASSYPADEYTQYF. CDR3 DNA sequence: TGTGCCAGCAGTTACCCCGCGGACGAGTATACGCAGTATTTT.

This clonotype was seen repeatedly, ten times or more. The V and J genes are TRBV30 and TRBJ1-6, with D possibly being TRBD1 (5 bases). Trimming cost V 0 bases and J 14 bases, with 17 bases left between them. This CDR3 region has 14 residues. Germline V lookup: CDR1 GTSNPN, CDR2 SVGIG (reference sequence). The CDR3 nucleotides read TGTGCCTGGAGTGTGCAGGGAGTCTACGGGACCCTCCACTTT. Amino acids: CAWSVQGVYGTLHF.

The chain uses TRBV29-1 and TRBJ1-1; TRBD1 matches 7 bases. CDR1 SQVTM and CDR2 ANQGSEA come from the germline V gene. With V trimmed by 4 bases and J by 6 bases, 11 bases remained unmatched. The CDR3 has 14 amino acids. The CDR3 nucleotides are TGCAGCGTTGCTTCGACAGGGAGAGTGGCTGAAGCTTTCTTT. It specifies CSVASTGRVAEAFF.

This clonotype was seen many times. V and J are TRBV5-4 and TRBJ1-2, with D maybe TRBD1 (6 bases). With 0 bases removed from V and 8 bases from J, the gap between germline ends came to 14 bases. Germline-derived CDR1 and CDR2 are SGHNT and YYREEE (reference sequence). This CDR3 is 14 amino acids long. Here the CDR3 reads CASSLVGAPGGYTF. The CDR3 DNA is TGTGCCAGCAGCTTGGTGGGGGCTCCGGGAGGCTACACCTTC.

The chain employs TRBV7-2 and TRBJ1-1; unclear D gene. The CDR3 loop spans 15 amino acids. CDR1 is SGHTA, CDR2 FQGNSA, per germline. V was clipped by 7 bases and J by 1 base, with 16 bases between them. The CDR3 loop reads CASNSWWAKNTEAFF. The CDR3 DNA follows: TGTGCCAGCAACTCGTGGTGGGCCAAGAACACTGAAGCTTTCTTT.

The genes are TRBV20-1 and TRBJ1-6; weak D call: TRBD1 (5 bases). Germline loops: CDR1 DFQATT, CDR2 SNEGSKA (reference sequence). The CDR3 extends over 16 amino acids. V lost 0 bases and J lost 7, with 16 bases in between. The CDR3 region has the DNA TGCAGTGCTAGAGACCCGACAGCCACGGTGAATTCACCCCTCCACTTT. This encodes CSARDPTATVNSPLHF.

The chain has TRBV29-1 and TRBJ1-1; D call uncertain. Germline V gene sequence: CDR1 SQVTM, CDR2 ANQGSEA. Trimming pared 6 bases from V and 1 base from J, leaving 9 bases between. The CDR3 runs 12 residues. For the CDR3, the DNA is TGCAGCGTAGGCCCGGAGAACACTGAAGCTTTCTTT. Translating gives CSVGPENTEAFF. Full variable domain (remainder filled in from reference TRBV29-1 and TRBJ1-1): SAVISQKPSRDICQRGTSLTIQCQVDSQVTMMFWYRQQPGQSLTLIATANQGSEATYESGFVIDKFPISRPNLTFSTLTVSNMSPEDSSIYLCSVGPENTEAFFGQGTRLTVV.

V and J are TRBV7-9 and TRBJ2-7, with D unclear. The CDR3 contains 13 residues. V was shortened by 5 bases and J by 4 bases, with 12 bases between the two germline ends. Germline V CDR1 and CDR2: SEHNR, FQNEAQ (reference sequence). CDR3 coding DNA: TGTGCCAGCAGCACCCGCCAGGCGTACGAGCAGTACTTC. This translates into CASSTRQAYEQYF.

This clonotype was counted a few times. Here the CDR3 DNA reads TGCAGTGCTAGTGTTTCGGTGATACGTGAGCAGTTCTTC. Translating gives CSASVSVIREQFF. This chain connects TRBV20-1 to TRBJ2-1; the D is unclear. Germline V lookup: CDR1 DFQATT, CDR2 SNEGSKA (reference sequence). Trimming pared 3 bases from V and 9 bases from J, leaving 15 bases between. CDR3 length: 13 residues.